This is a list of T cell receptor beta chains from one sample in a study of Ad26.COV2.S vaccination and SARS-CoV-2 variants. Assay: immunoSEQ multiplex PCR; the TCRdb copy retains only in-frame clones and omits some. Of more than 150,000 clones in the sample, approximately 90% were seen once. The starting material was peripheral blood, obtained after recovery from COVID-19. Source of these receptors: a human donor who had recovered from COVID-19. The CDR3 runs from the conserved cysteine through the conserved F or W. Fields, in order: CDR3 length, V gene, D gene, J gene, clone size, CDR3 protein, CDR3 DNA. D genes are given only for firm matches. Size tells how often a clone was seen (once, few, many) or the class of an expanded clone, and some rows leave it out.

CDR3 length: 12; V gene: TRBV7-3; D gene: -; J gene: TRBJ2-1; clone size: -; CDR3 protein: CASSPGPNEQFF; CDR3 DNA: TGTGCCAGCAGCCCAGGCCCAAATGAGCAGTTCTTC
CDR3 length: 19; V gene: TRBV10-2; D gene: TRBD2; J gene: TRBJ2-7; clone size: -; CDR3 protein: CASSESTVPLAGGLFEQYF; CDR3 DNA: TGCGCCAGCAGTGAGTCCACAGTGCCCTTGGCGGGGGGGCTATTCGAGCAGTACTTC
CDR3 length: 13; V gene: TRBV6-6; D gene: -; J gene: TRBJ2-7; clone size: -; CDR3 protein: CASSYLGNYEQYF; CDR3 DNA: TGTGCCAGCAGTTACTTGGGCAACTACGAGCAGTACTTC
CDR3 length: 13; V gene: TRBV3-1/TRBV3-2; D gene: TRBD2; J gene: TRBJ2-7; clone size: -; CDR3 protein: CASSQREGGEQYF; CDR3 DNA: TGTGCCAGCAGCCAGCGGGAGGGCGGGGAGCAGTACTTC
CDR3 length: 10; V gene: TRBV6-4; D gene: -; J gene: TRBJ1-2; clone size: -; CDR3 protein: CASTMKSYTF; CDR3 DNA: TGTGCCAGCACTATGAAGAGCTACACCTTC
CDR3 length: 15; V gene: TRBV6-5; D gene: -; J gene: TRBJ1-6; clone size: -; CDR3 protein: CASSQFSPGNSPLHF; CDR3 DNA: TGTGCCAGCAGTCAGTTCTCCCCGGGTAATTCACCCCTCCACTTT
CDR3 length: 14; V gene: TRBV14; D gene: -; J gene: TRBJ1-4; clone size: -; CDR3 protein: CASSPRGGREKLFF; CDR3 DNA: TGTGCCAGCAGTCCGAGGGGAGGGCGTGAAAAACTGTTTTTT
CDR3 length: 16; V gene: TRBV7-9; D gene: TRBD2; J gene: TRBJ2-3; clone size: once; CDR3 protein: CASSLASGGPLDTQYF; CDR3 DNA: TGTGCCAGCAGCTTAGCTTCGGGAGGGCCTTTAGATACGCAGTATTTT
CDR3 length: 16; V gene: TRBV7-3; D gene: -; J gene: TRBJ2-3; clone size: -; CDR3 protein: CASSPFPGEGTDTQYF; CDR3 DNA: TGTGCCAGCAGCCCCTTTCCGGGGGAAGGCACAGATACGCAGTATTTT
CDR3 length: 14; V gene: TRBV5-4; D gene: TRBD2; J gene: TRBJ2-1; clone size: once; CDR3 protein: CASGGSGGANEQFF; CDR3 DNA: TGTGCCAGCGGGGGGAGCGGGGGGGCGAATGAGCAGTTCTTC
CDR3 length: 12; V gene: TRBV7-9; D gene: -; J gene: TRBJ2-7; clone size: few; CDR3 protein: CASSPSSYEQYF; CDR3 DNA: TGTGCCAGCAGCCCCAGCTCCTACGAGCAGTACTTC
CDR3 length: 13; V gene: TRBV24-1; D gene: -; J gene: TRBJ2-2; clone size: -; CDR3 protein: CATSETETGELFF; CDR3 DNA: TGTGCCACCAGTGAGACAGAGACCGGGGAGCTGTTTTTT
CDR3 length: 15; V gene: TRBV2; D gene: TRBD1; J gene: TRBJ2-1; clone size: once; CDR3 protein: CASSGSDRAYNEQFF; CDR3 DNA: TGTGCCAGCAGTGGGAGTGACAGGGCCTACAATGAGCAGTTCTTC
CDR3 length: 14; V gene: TRBV7-9; D gene: -; J gene: TRBJ1-5; clone size: few; CDR3 protein: CASSLGATDQPQHF; CDR3 DNA: TGTGCCAGCAGCTTGGGAGCGACCGATCAGCCCCAGCATTTT
CDR3 length: 15; V gene: TRBV14; D gene: -; J gene: TRBJ2-2; clone size: -; CDR3 protein: CASSRDRQVPGELFF; CDR3 DNA: TGTGCCAGCAGTCGAGACCGACAAGTCCCCGGGGAGCTGTTTTTT
CDR3 length: 14; V gene: TRBV18; D gene: TRBD1; J gene: TRBJ1-5; clone size: once; CDR3 protein: CASSSTGGNQPQHF; CDR3 DNA: TGTGCCAGCTCATCCACAGGGGGCAATCAGCCCCAGCATTTT
CDR3 length: 14; V gene: TRBV9; D gene: -; J gene: TRBJ1-1; clone size: -; CDR3 protein: CASSALGGDTEAFF; CDR3 DNA: TGTGCCAGCAGCGCCCTCGGGGGCGACACTGAAGCTTTCTTT
CDR3 length: 16; V gene: TRBV14; D gene: TRBD2; J gene: TRBJ2-3; clone size: few; CDR3 protein: CASSQLAGGITDTQYF; CDR3 DNA: TGTGCCAGCAGCCAGCTAGCGGGAGGCATCACAGATACGCAGTATTTT
CDR3 length: 15; V gene: TRBV9; D gene: -; J gene: TRBJ1-1; clone size: -; CDR3 protein: CASSVGYGGVTEAFF; CDR3 DNA: TGTGCCAGCAGCGTGGGGTATGGGGGAGTCACTGAAGCTTTCTTT
CDR3 length: 15; V gene: TRBV4-2; D gene: TRBD1; J gene: TRBJ1-6; clone size: -; CDR3 protein: CASSQERDRYSPLHF; CDR3 DNA: TGTGCCAGCAGCCAAGAGCGGGACAGGTATTCACCCCTCCACTTT
CDR3 length: 15; V gene: TRBV2; D gene: -; J gene: TRBJ2-3; clone size: few; CDR3 protein: CATAPPLIDPDTQYF; CDR3 DNA: TGTGCCACCGCCCCTCCGCTGATTGATCCAGATACGCAGTATTTT
CDR3 length: 16; V gene: TRBV27; D gene: -; J gene: TRBJ1-5; clone size: -; CDR3 protein: CASSSGASYSNQPQHF; CDR3 DNA: TGTGCCAGCAGTTCAGGGGCTTCGTATAGCAATCAGCCCCAGCATTTT
CDR3 length: 16; V gene: TRBV7-8; D gene: TRBD2; J gene: TRBJ2-3; clone size: -; CDR3 protein: CASSGGAGRGTDTQYF; CDR3 DNA: TGTGCCAGCAGCGGGGGAGCGGGGCGGGGCACAGATACGCAGTATTTT
CDR3 length: 15; V gene: TRBV10-3; D gene: -; J gene: TRBJ1-3; clone size: -; CDR3 protein: CAISESWGGGNTIYF; CDR3 DNA: TGTGCCATCAGTGAGTCATGGGGAGGTGGAAACACCATATATTTT
CDR3 length: 15; V gene: TRBV27; D gene: TRBD1; J gene: TRBJ1-1; clone size: -; CDR3 protein: CASRSGTGLNTEAFF; CDR3 DNA: TGTGCCAGCAGATCCGGGACAGGTTTGAACACTGAAGCTTTCTTT
CDR3 length: 16; V gene: TRBV15; D gene: -; J gene: TRBJ1-4; clone size: -; CDR3 protein: CATSRDKTGFNEKLFF; CDR3 DNA: TGTGCCACCAGCAGAGATAAAACAGGCTTTAATGAAAAACTGTTTTTT
CDR3 length: 16; V gene: TRBV7-3; D gene: -; J gene: TRBJ2-2; clone size: -; CDR3 protein: CASSLIARRNTGELFF; CDR3 DNA: TGTGCCAGCAGCTTAATTGCCCGCCGGAACACCGGGGAGCTGTTTTTT
CDR3 length: 16; V gene: TRBV6-6; D gene: TRBD1; J gene: TRBJ2-7; clone size: once; CDR3 protein: CASSYLMDRTSYEQYF; CDR3 DNA: TGTGCCAGCAGTTACCTCATGGACAGGACCTCCTACGAGCAGTACTTC
CDR3 length: 14; V gene: TRBV6-2/TRBV6-3; D gene: -; J gene: TRBJ2-7; clone size: -; CDR3 protein: CASSLGGHLYEQYF; CDR3 DNA: TGTGCCAGCAGTTTGGGGGGACACCTATACGAGCAGTACTTC
CDR3 length: 17; V gene: TRBV5-5; D gene: TRBD1; J gene: TRBJ2-1; clone size: -; CDR3 protein: CASSLPSGTGTYNEQFF; CDR3 DNA: TGTGCCAGCAGTCTTCCTTCCGGGACAGGGACCTACAATGAGCAGTTCTTC
CDR3 length: 13; V gene: TRBV7-2; D gene: -; J gene: TRBJ2-1; clone size: -; CDR3 protein: CASSLAASSEQFF; CDR3 DNA: TGTGCCAGCAGCTTAGCCGCGAGCAGTGAGCAGTTCTTC
CDR3 length: 14; V gene: TRBV30; D gene: TRBD1; J gene: TRBJ2-7; clone size: -; CDR3 protein: CAWSVGQGAYEQYF; CDR3 DNA: TGTGCCTGGAGTGTCGGCCAGGGGGCCTACGAGCAGTACTTC
CDR3 length: 14; V gene: TRBV3-1/TRBV3-2; D gene: TRBD1; J gene: TRBJ2-5; clone size: -; CDR3 protein: CASTGEGAWETQYF; CDR3 DNA: TGTGCCAGCACGGGCGAGGGGGCTTGGGAGACCCAGTACTTC
CDR3 length: 15; V gene: TRBV7-2; D gene: TRBD2; J gene: TRBJ2-1; clone size: -; CDR3 protein: CASTELAGPYNEQFF; CDR3 DNA: TGTGCCAGCACCGAACTAGCGGGACCCTACAATGAGCAGTTCTTC
CDR3 length: 15; V gene: TRBV7-9; D gene: -; J gene: TRBJ2-3; clone size: -; CDR3 protein: CASSLDGTDTDTQYF; CDR3 DNA: TGTGCCAGCAGCTTGGACGGGACGGACACAGATACGCAGTATTTT
CDR3 length: 19; V gene: TRBV11-2; D gene: -; J gene: TRBJ2-1; clone size: -; CDR3 protein: CASSLDRSPGLRIYNEQFF; CDR3 DNA: TGTGCCAGCAGCTTAGATCGTTCACCGGGACTTCGGATCTACAATGAGCAGTTCTTC
CDR3 length: 14; V gene: TRBV25-1; D gene: TRBD1; J gene: TRBJ1-6; clone size: -; CDR3 protein: CASIGQGAGSPLHF; CDR3 DNA: TGTGCCAGCATCGGACAGGGGGCGGGTTCACCCCTCCACTTT
CDR3 length: 12; V gene: TRBV28; D gene: -; J gene: TRBJ2-7; clone size: -; CDR3 protein: CASKGLSYEQYF; CDR3 DNA: TGTGCCAGCAAGGGGCTAAGCTACGAGCAGTACTTC
CDR3 length: 15; V gene: TRBV24-1; D gene: -; J gene: TRBJ2-2; clone size: -; CDR3 protein: CATSDGDPGVGELFF; CDR3 DNA: TGTGCCACCAGTGATGGGGATCCGGGCGTAGGGGAGCTGTTTTTT
CDR3 length: 15; V gene: TRBV28; D gene: -; J gene: TRBJ2-1; clone size: -; CDR3 protein: CASSLPGGSYNEQFF; CDR3 DNA: TGTGCCAGCAGTCTCCCGGGTGGGTCCTACAATGAGCAGTTCTTC
CDR3 length: 15; V gene: TRBV10-3; D gene: -; J gene: TRBJ1-1; clone size: -; CDR3 protein: CAISHGGSMNTEAFF; CDR3 DNA: TGTGCCATCAGTCATGGGGGATCAATGAACACTGAAGCTTTCTTT
CDR3 length: 16; V gene: TRBV19; D gene: TRBD2; J gene: TRBJ2-3; clone size: -; CDR3 protein: CASSIEGLAGGDTQYF; CDR3 DNA: TGTGCCAGTAGTATAGAGGGCCTAGCGGGAGGAGATACGCAGTATTTT
CDR3 length: 13; V gene: TRBV9; D gene: -; J gene: TRBJ2-5; clone size: once; CDR3 protein: CASSVDPFETQYF; CDR3 DNA: TGTGCCAGCAGCGTAGACCCCTTTGAGACCCAGTACTTC
CDR3 length: 16; V gene: TRBV3-1/TRBV3-2; D gene: -; J gene: TRBJ2-7; clone size: -; CDR3 protein: CASSQDLKGAIYEQYF; CDR3 DNA: TGTGCCAGCAGCCAAGATCTAAAGGGAGCTATTTACGAGCAGTACTTC
CDR3 length: 13; V gene: TRBV7-9; D gene: -; J gene: TRBJ1-1; clone size: -; CDR3 protein: CASSSNRDTEAFF; CDR3 DNA: TGTGCCAGCAGCTCCAATCGGGACACTGAAGCTTTCTTT
CDR3 length: 14; V gene: TRBV7-2; D gene: TRBD1; J gene: TRBJ2-7; clone size: -; CDR3 protein: CASSLGQGAYEQYF; CDR3 DNA: TGTGCCAGCAGCTTAGGACAGGGGGCCTACGAGCAGTACTTC
CDR3 length: 14; V gene: TRBV27; D gene: -; J gene: TRBJ2-3; clone size: -; CDR3 protein: CASSPFRGTDTQYF; CDR3 DNA: TGTGCCAGCAGTCCCTTCCGGGGGACAGATACGCAGTATTTT
CDR3 length: 16; V gene: TRBV27; D gene: -; J gene: TRBJ2-2; clone size: once; CDR3 protein: CASSLIAFANTGELFF; CDR3 DNA: TGTGCCAGCAGTTTAATAGCGTTCGCGAACACCGGGGAGCTGTTTTTT
CDR3 length: 15; V gene: TRBV6-5; D gene: TRBD1; J gene: TRBJ1-2; clone size: -; CDR3 protein: CASSLQGGPNYGYTF; CDR3 DNA: TGTGCCAGCAGCCTTCAGGGGGGTCCTAACTATGGCTACACCTTC
CDR3 length: 15; V gene: TRBV30; D gene: -; J gene: TRBJ2-5; clone size: -; CDR3 protein: CAWSFGFSREETQYF; CDR3 DNA: TGTGCCTGGAGTTTCGGGTTTTCCAGGGAAGAGACCCAGTACTTC
CDR3 length: 11; V gene: TRBV10-3; D gene: -; J gene: TRBJ2-6; clone size: -; CDR3 protein: CAISGANVLTF; CDR3 DNA: TGTGCCATCTCTGGGGCCAACGTCCTGACTTTC
CDR3 length: 13; V gene: TRBV27; D gene: -; J gene: TRBJ1-2; clone size: -; CDR3 protein: CASSLGGVYGYTF; CDR3 DNA: TGTGCCAGCAGTTTAGGGGGCGTCTATGGCTACACCTTC
CDR3 length: 13; V gene: TRBV5-1; D gene: -; J gene: TRBJ1-2; clone size: -; CDR3 protein: CASRGQGPYGYTF; CDR3 DNA: TGCGCCAGCAGGGGCCAGGGGCCCTATGGCTACACCTTC